These 32 T cell receptor beta chains were all obtained from the same sample, sequenced in a study of monozygotic twins with cystic fibrosis. TCRdb keeps only in-frame clones here, not all; method: immunoSEQ multiplex PCR. The table records some 14,000 clones, roughly nine tenths of them present only once. Sample: blood. These receptors all stem from a boy between 10 and 17 years old with cystic fibrosis.

The genes are TRBV6-5 and TRBJ1-5; D gene ambiguous. V was clipped by 2 bases and J by 3 bases, with 5 bases between them. From germline, CDR1 is MNHEY and CDR2 SVGAGI. The CDR3 extends over 13 amino acids. CDR3 nucleotide sequence: TGTGCCAGCAGTTACAATCCCAATCAGCCCCAGCATTTT. It translates to CASSYNPNQPQHF.

The J gene is TRBJ1-5, the V gene TRBV30; the match to TRBD1 covers 10 bases. Germline CDR1 and CDR2: GTSNPN and SVGIG (reference sequence). Unmatched junction bases numbered 3, after V lost 3 bases and J lost 4 bases. The CDR3 totals 14 residues. The CDR3 spells CAWRGDRGNQPQHF. CDR3 nucleotide sequence: TGTGCCTGGAGGGGGGACAGGGGTAATCAGCCCCAGCATTTT.

The rearrangement links TRBV28 to TRBJ2-7; no clear D. CDR3 size: 17 residues. V shed 1 base and J shed 6 bases, with 22 bases lying between them. CDR1 is MDHEN and CDR2 is SYDVKM in the germline V gene. CDR3 in amino acids: CASSLLAPSFPFSEQYF. CDR3 sequence (DNA): TGTGCCAGCAGTTTATTGGCCCCCTCCTTTCCCTTCTCCGAGCAGTACTTC.

In DNA form, the CDR3 reads TGCGCCAGCAGCCCGAGCTGGCTGGAGCAGGTCTCTGGGGCCAACGTCCTGACTTTC. This translates into CASSPSWLEQVSGANVLTF. The chain has TRBV4-1 and TRBJ2-6; no firm D call. There are 19 residues in the CDR3. Germline V lookup: CDR1 MGHRA, CDR2 YSYEKL. V lost 4 bases and J 0 bases, leaving 19 bases between the germline ends.

The V gene is TRBV5-1, the J gene TRBJ1-2; no reliable D call. The CDR3 runs to 12 residues. Germline V lookup: CDR1 SGHRS, CDR2 YFSETQ. Trimming pared 4 bases from V and 6 bases from J, leaving 10 bases between. For the CDR3, the DNA is TGCGCCAGCAGCCTCGAATACGATGGCTACACCTTC. It specifies CASSLEYDGYTF.

This chain joins TRBV7-2 and TRBJ1-1, with 7 bases lining up with TRBD1. V lost 2 bases and J lost 4; bases outside the gene matches: 4. The CDR3 has 14 amino acids. The germline V gene has CDR1 SGHTA and CDR2 FQGNSA. CDR3 nucleotides: TGTGCCAGCAGCTTAACTCACAGGGGCACTGAAGCTTTCTTT. It specifies CASSLTHRGTEAFF.

DNA for the CDR3: TGTGCCAGCAGCTTGGCCGGGGGTCGGGAGACCCAGTACTTC. Translating gives CASSLAGGRETQYF. The chain uses TRBV5-4 and TRBJ2-5; possible D gene TRBD2, 6 bases. The CDR3 is 14 amino acids. The germline gives CDR1 SGHNT, CDR2 YYREEE (reference sequence). V dropped 0 bases and J dropped 5 bases, with 11 bases sitting between them.

This CDR3 reads CASSLVPAGGVRNEQYF. The DNA of the CDR3 is TGTGCCAGCAGCTTAGTCCCAGCGGGAGGGGTAAGGAACGAGCAGTACTTC. The chain uses TRBV7-2 and TRBJ2-5; 10 nucleotides agree with TRBD2. The better agreement between TRBJ2-7 and the DNA end casts doubt on the J call. From germline, CDR1 is SGHTA and CDR2 FQGNSA. This CDR3 is 17 amino acids long.

This chain connects TRBV30 to TRBJ1-2; D gene unclear. V was shortened by 0 bases and J by 7 bases, with 9 bases between the two germline ends. Looked up from germline, CDR1 is GTSNPN and CDR2 is SVGIG (reference sequence). CDR3 length equals 12 residues. CDR3 loop: CAWSVRGVGYTF. CDR3 in DNA: TGTGCCTGGAGTGTACGCGGTGTTGGCTACACCTTC.

The chain uses TRBV5-1 and TRBJ1-4; TRBD1 aligns across 10 bases. Trimming removed 0 bases from V and 7 bases from J; junction bases left unmatched: 6. The V gene's germline CDR1 is SGHRS and CDR2 YFSETQ. This CDR3 is built from 16 residues. CDR3 nucleotide sequence: TGCGCCAGCAGCTTGGGACAGGGGGCGCGGGGTGAAAAACTGTTTTTT. This codes for CASSLGQGARGEKLFF.

The V call is TRBV7-2, the J call TRBJ2-1, with D uncertain. CDR1 and CDR2 (germline): SGHTA, FQGNSA. V was cut by 1 base and J by 9 bases, with 19 bases left in between. The CDR3 is 16 residues long. The CDR3: CASSLDYRWVRGEQFF. The CDR3 coding sequence is TGTGCCAGCAGCTTAGACTATCGATGGGTAAGAGGTGAGCAGTTCTTC.

This chain links TRBV2 with TRBJ1-1; D not resolved. The CDR3 has 13 residues. Per the germline V gene, CDR1 is SNHLY and CDR2 is FYNNEI. Trimming cost V 3 bases and J 7 bases, with 12 bases left between them. The CDR3 nucleotides read TGTGCCAGCAGTGAGCAAGGAGGCAGTGAAGCTTTCTTT. Amino acids: CASSEQGGSEAFF.

This chain uses TRBV6-6 with TRBJ2-3; D remains ambiguous. Trimming removed 5 bases at V and 4 bases at J, with 10 bases between. The germline CDR1 and CDR2 sequences are MNHNY and SVGAGI (reference sequence). CDR3 length equals 13 residues. The CDR3 region has the DNA TGTGCCAGCAGTCCGTCGCTCTCAGATACGCAGTATTTT. Its translation is CASSPSLSDTQYF.

This clone was picked up one time. The rearrangement joins TRBV6-4 to TRBJ2-7, with D hard to call. The CDR3 covers 11 residues. Trimming left V 11 bases short and J 2 bases short, with 10 bases between. The germline V gene encodes CDR1 MRHNA and CDR2 SNTAGT. CDR3 amino acids: CAQASPYEQYF. For the CDR3, the DNA is TGTGCCCAGGCGAGTCCCTACGAGCAGTACTTC.

V gene TRBV2 combines with J gene TRBJ1-5; no definite D call. Germline-derived CDR1 and CDR2 are SNHLY and FYNNEI. This CDR3 has 16 amino acids. V was clipped by 3 bases and J by 0 bases, with 12 bases between them. CDR3 nucleotides: TGTGCCAGCAGTGAGGGAGGTCGGATTAGCAATCAGCCCCAGCATTTT. This codes for CASSEGGRISNQPQHF.

CDR3 protein: CAWSGPETGRVKLFF. The DNA of the CDR3 is TGTGCCTGGAGTGGGCCCGAGACGGGTCGGGTAAAACTGTTTTTT. The V and J genes are TRBV30 and TRBJ1-4; no clear D gene. The CDR3 is 15 amino acids. The germline V gene encodes CDR1 GTSNPN and CDR2 SVGIG (reference sequence). Deletions cut 1 base from V and 10 bases from J, with 19 bases between.

V usage is TRBV18 and J usage is TRBJ2-3; the match to TRBD2 covers 16 bases. CDR3 length: 17 amino acids. The germline CDR1 and CDR2 sequences are KGHSH and LQKENI. V gave up 3 bases and J gave up 4 bases; unmatched junction bases: 4. This chain's CDR3 is CASSPPGLAGGSDTQYF. CDR3 in DNA: TGTGCCAGCTCACCTCCGGGACTAGCGGGAGGGTCAGATACGCAGTATTTT.

Written as DNA, the CDR3 is TGCGCCAGCAGCCAAGTGGGTGAAGGCAGGGGATCCTATAATTCACCCCTCCACTTT. It specifies CASSQVGEGRGSYNSPLHF. The chain combines TRBV4-1 with TRBJ1-6; the D gene is possibly TRBD1 (6 bases). The germline CDR1 and CDR2 sequences are MGHRA and YSYEKL. CDR3 size: 19 residues. The V gene lost 1 base and the J gene lost 1 base, with 17 bases spanning the gap.

This rearrangement joins TRBV6-1 to TRBJ2-3; TRBD2 aligns across 7 bases. This CDR3 comprises 13 residues. Germline V gives CDR1 MNHNS, CDR2 SASEGT. The junction had 2 bases not matched to a gene; V was cut back by 6 bases and J by 2 bases. Here the CDR3 reads CASRTSYTDTQYF. The CDR3 nucleotides are TGTGCCAGCAGGACTAGCTACACAGATACGCAGTATTTT.

CDR3 sequence (DNA): TGCGCCAGCAGCTTGTATTCCGGGTGGGGAGAAAAACTGTTTTTT. This translates into CASSLYSGWGEKLFF. The V gene is TRBV5-1, the J gene TRBJ1-4; D not certain. From germline, CDR1 is SGHRS and CDR2 YFSETQ. The CDR3 extends over 15 amino acids. The V end was cut by 1 base, the J end by 8 bases, with 15 bases between.

This chain's CDR3 is CASSIAGGSTGELFF. The CDR3 DNA sequence: TGTGCCAGTAGTATAGCGGGGGGAAGCACCGGGGAGCTGTTTTTT. The rearrangement uses TRBV19 and TRBJ2-2, with TRBD2 matching 7 bases. Germline V gives CDR1 LNHDA, CDR2 SQIVND (reference sequence). Trimming took 1 base from V and 4 from J; bases not matched to a gene: 3. CDR3 size: 15 residues. The full variable domain, in which reference TRBV19 and TRBJ2-2 provide the parts outside the CDR3, is DGGITQSPKYLFRKEGQNVTLSCEQNLNHDAMYWYRQDPGQGLRLIYYSQIVNDFQKGDIAEGYSVSREKKESFPLTVTSAQKNPTAFYLCASSIAGGSTGELFFGEGSRLTVL.

This clone was seen a single time. The gene calls are TRBV2 and TRBJ1-5; D is unresolved. V lost 7 bases, J lost 4 bases, and 17 bases lay in between. The CDR3 length is 15 residues. CDR1 and CDR2 from the germline V gene are SNHLY and FYNNEI. The CDR3: CASTLDAEVNQPQHF. CDR3 DNA: TGTGCCAGCACTCTGGACGCCGAAGTTAATCAGCCCCAGCATTTT.

As DNA, the CDR3 is TGCAGCGTTTTATCAGAGGAAGGTACCGGGGAGCTGTTTTTT. It is translated as CSVLSEEGTGELFF. The V and J genes are TRBV29-1 and TRBJ2-2; no clear D gene. The CDR3 has 14 amino acids. V shed 5 bases and J shed 5 bases, with 15 bases lying between them. Germline CDR1 and CDR2: SQVTM and ANQGSEA.

The V and J genes are TRBV28 and TRBJ2-7, with D perhaps TRBD1 (5 bases). CDR3 length: 13 residues. Germline assignment: CDR1 MDHEN and CDR2 SYDVKM. V was shortened by 0 bases and J by 2 bases, with 5 bases between the two germline ends. The CDR3 DNA follows: TGTGCCAGCAGTTTATGGGACACCTACGAGCAGTACTTC. It yields the protein CASSLWDTYEQYF.

The chain is built from TRBV7-6 and TRBJ2-5; possibly TRBD1 or TRBD2 for D (5 bases each). CDR3 length: 14 residues. Germline CDR1 reads SGHVS; CDR2 reads FNYEAQ. V was shortened by 6 bases and J by 9 bases, with 20 bases between the two germline ends. For the CDR3, the DNA is TGTGCCAGCAGAAATAGGGGAATCGAGGAGGCCCAGTACTTC. Its translation: CASRNRGIEEAQYF.

The V call is TRBV19, the J call TRBJ1-2; 7 bases agree with TRBD1. After removal of 7 bases from V and 4 bases from J, the junction contained 9 bases not matched to a gene. CDR3 length equals 14 residues. Germline CDR1 and CDR2: LNHDA and SQIVND (reference sequence). CDR3 in DNA: TGTGCCAGTAATGACAGGGAAGGCATCTATGGCTACACCTTC. Protein product: CASNDREGIYGYTF.

V is TRBV23-1 and J is TRBJ2-7, with TRBD1 matching 7 bases. TRBV23-1 is an ORF, with its function uncertain. The CDR3 covers 18 residues. After removal of 0 bases from V and 0 bases from J, the junction contained 11 bases not matched to a gene. The CDR3 region has the DNA TGCGCCAGCAGTCAATCGGGGACAGCTGCTTGGAGCTCCTACGAGCAGTACTTC. Translated, it gives CASSQSGTAAWSSYEQYF.

This clone was observed a few times. The chain employs TRBV2 and TRBJ1-2; TRBD1 agrees at 7 bases. The ends lost 5 bases at V and 6 bases at J; junction bases unmatched: 18. The CDR3 sequence is 17 residues long. Germline CDR1 and CDR2: SNHLY and FYNNEI. The CDR3 protein is CASSLLVAETGRNGYTF. The CDR3 DNA reads as TGTGCCAGCAGTCTCCTAGTCGCCGAGACAGGGAGAAATGGCTACACCTTC.

The V gene is TRBV1, the J gene TRBJ2-5; the D segment call TRBD2 is taken from the table without a DNA check. TRBV1 is an annotated pseudogene. The CDR3 consists of 16 residues. Here the CDR3 DNA reads TGCACCAGCAGCCAAGGTCCATCGGCGGGCAAAGAGACCCAGTACTTC. Protein: CTSSQGPSAGKETQYF.

This chain joins TRBV25-1 and TRBJ1-4; 7 positions match TRBD1. V lost 3 bases and J lost 8; bases outside the gene matches: 9. There are 15 residues in the CDR3. Germline V gene sequence: CDR1 MGHDK, CDR2 SYGVNS. The CDR3 is CASSDHRGSGEKLFF. CDR3 DNA: TGTGCCAGCAGTGACCACAGGGGATCGGGAGAAAAACTGTTTTTT.

The V and J genes are TRBV10-2 and TRBJ2-5; TRBD2 matches 12 bases. With V trimmed by 5 bases and J by 3 bases, 13 bases remained unmatched. The CDR3 length is 18 residues. CDR1 WSHSY and CDR2 SAAADI come from the germline V gene. The CDR3 bases are TGCGCCAGCAGTCCTCCCCCAGGACTAGCGGGACCGAAAGAGACCCAGTACTTC. Translated, it gives CASSPPPGLAGPKETQYF.

CDR3 DNA sequence: TGTGCCAGCAGCCCCAGAAATAAACTAGCGGGGGGAACTTACAATGAGCAGTTCTTC. Protein product: CASSPRNKLAGGTYNEQFF. This rearrangement joins TRBV7-8 to TRBJ2-1; TRBD2 matches 12 bases. With V trimmed by 5 bases and J by 4 bases, 15 bases remained unmatched. Per germline, CDR1 SGHVS and CDR2 FQNEAQ. The CDR3 sequence is 19 residues long.